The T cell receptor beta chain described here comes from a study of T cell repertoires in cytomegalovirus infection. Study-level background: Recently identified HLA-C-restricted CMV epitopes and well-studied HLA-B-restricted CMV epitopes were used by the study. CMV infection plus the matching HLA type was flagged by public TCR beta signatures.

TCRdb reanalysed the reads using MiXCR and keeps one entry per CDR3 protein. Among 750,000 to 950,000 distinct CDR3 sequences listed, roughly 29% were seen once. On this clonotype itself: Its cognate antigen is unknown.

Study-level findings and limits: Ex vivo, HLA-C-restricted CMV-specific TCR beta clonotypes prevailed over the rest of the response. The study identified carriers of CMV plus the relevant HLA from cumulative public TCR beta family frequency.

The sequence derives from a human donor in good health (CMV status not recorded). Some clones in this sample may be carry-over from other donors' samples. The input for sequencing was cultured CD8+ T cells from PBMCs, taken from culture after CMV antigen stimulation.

CDR3 in amino acids: CASSQDERAEVTGELFF. In nucleotides, the CDR3 is TGCGCCAGCAGCCAAGATGAGAGGGCGGAAGTTACCGGGGAGCTGTTTTTT. The chain has TRBV4-3 and TRBJ2-2, with a tentative D call TRBD2 (5 bases). Between the trimmed V and J ends, which lost 0 bases and 5 bases, there was a span of 16 bases. CDR3 length: 17 amino acids. In germline, CDR1 is LGHNA, CDR2 YSLEER.